A single sample is the source of the 28 T cell receptor beta chains below, sequenced in a study of blood T cells in healthy people across ages. PCR was performed a second time for about 7 to 12 cycles using a sample-barcoded 5' primer and a J-beta primer mix. TCRdb recomputed calls from the 5' RACE reads with MiXCR, one row per CDR3 protein. The table records 850,000 to 950,000 distinct CDR3 sequences, 29% of them present only once. Sequences were obtained from blood. The receptors come from an elderly woman in good health.

The gene calls are TRBV7-9 and TRBJ2-7, with unresolved D. The tail of the sequence fits TRBJ2-5 better, so the J call may be wrong. Germline CDR1 SEHNR, CDR2 FQNEAQ (reference sequence). This CDR3 region has 13 residues. The CDR3 loop reads CASSLGPVKTQYF. The CDR3 region has the DNA TGTGCCAGCAGCTTAGGGCCAGTGAAGACCCAGTACTTC.

This clonotype was observed at least ten times. The chain recombines TRBV7-2 with TRBJ2-5, with a weak D call TRBD2 (5 bases). Germline CDR1 reads SGHTA; CDR2 reads FQGNSA. The ends were cut back, 5 bases at V and 5 bases at J, with 12 bases in the middle. There are 13 residues in the CDR3. The CDR3 here is CASSPGVGETQYF. DNA of the CDR3: TGTGCCAGCAGCCCCGGGGTAGGGGAGACCCAGTACTTC.

The rearrangement joins TRBV11-2 to TRBJ2-1; TRBD1 is a possible D gene (5 bases). This CDR3 is 14 amino acids long. In germline, CDR1 is SGHAT, CDR2 FQNNGV. Trimming stripped 5 bases from V and 5 bases from J, with 13 bases between. The CDR3 bases are TGTGCCAGCAGCCCTCCGGACAATAACAATGAGCAGTTCTTC. This gives the protein CASSPPDNNNEQFF. Based on the CDR3 plus reference TRBV11-2 and TRBJ2-1, the full variable domain is EAGVAQSPRYKIIEKRQSVAFWCNPISGHATLYWYQQILGQGPKLLIQFQNNGVVDDSQLPKDRFSAERLKGVDSTLKIQPAKLEDSAVYLCASSPPDNNNEQFFGPGTRLTVL.

This clonotype showed up many times. The chain combines TRBV5-1 with TRBJ2-1; the match to TRBD2 covers 9 bases. Germline CDR1 reads SGHRS; CDR2 reads YFSETQ. The CDR3 has 15 amino acids. Trimming at V came to 5 bases and at J to 0 bases, leaving 3 bases not matched to a gene. This chain's CDR3 is CASRVAGASYNEQFF. CDR3 nucleotide sequence: TGCGCCAGCAGGGTAGCGGGGGCCTCCTACAATGAGCAGTTCTTC.

The rearrangement links TRBV4-3 to TRBJ2-1, with 7 bases lining up with TRBD1. CDR1 is LGHNA, CDR2 YSLEER, per germline. This CDR3 is 17 amino acids long. With V trimmed by 0 bases and J by 0 bases, 5 bases remained unmatched. The CDR3 region has the DNA TGCGCCAGCAGCCAAGATTGGACAGGAAACTCCTACAATGAGCAGTTCTTC. It encodes CASSQDWTGNSYNEQFF.

The rearrangement joins TRBV7-9 to TRBJ1-2; the D is unclear. Deletions cut 5 bases from V and 2 bases from J, with 15 bases between. Germline V gene data show CDR1 as SEHNR and CDR2 as FQNEAQ (reference sequence). This CDR3 contains 15 residues. This chain's CDR3 is CASSPHAGKNYGYTF. CDR3 DNA: TGTGCCAGCAGCCCCCATGCCGGCAAGAACTATGGCTACACCTTC.

This clonotype was seen a few times. The gene calls are TRBV5-4 and TRBJ2-1; 9 bases are shared with TRBD2. Germline lookup yields CDR1 SGHNT and CDR2 YYREEE (reference sequence). The V and J ends lost 0 bases and 9 bases, in that order; junction bases with no gene match: 10. CDR3 length: 16 residues. In nucleotides, the CDR3 is TGTGCCAGCAGCTTGGAAGGGGTAGCGGGGGTGGTTGAGCAGTTCTTC. This translates into CASSLEGVAGVVEQFF.

As for this clonotype: The final CDR3 position lacks the conserved phenylalanine or tryptophan, pointing to a likely read error. The chain recombines TRBV19 with TRBJ1-2, with TRBD1 matching over 8 bases. Losses at the gene ends were 3 bases for V and 0 bases for J; bases not matched to a gene: 3. The CDR3 loop spans 15 amino acids. CDR1 is LNHDA and CDR2 is SQIVND in the germline V gene (reference sequence). The CDR3, as DNA: TGTGCCAGTAGTATGCCGGGACAGGCTAACTATGGCTACACCTGC. Residues: CASSMPGQANYGYTC.

This clonotype was observed a few times. The chain couples TRBV5-5 to TRBJ2-5; the D is unclear. V gave up 1 base and J gave up 5 bases, with 9 bases separating them. The CDR3 covers 13 residues. Germline CDR1 reads SGHKS; CDR2 reads YYEKEE (reference sequence). CDR3 region: CASSLLANETQYF. The DNA for the CDR3 is TGTGCCAGCAGCTTGCTGGCGAATGAGACCCAGTACTTC.

This clonotype was found many times. The chain joins TRBV7-2 to TRBJ2-7, with D possibly being TRBD2 (6 bases). Deletions cut 4 bases from V and 10 bases from J, with 20 bases between. This CDR3 region has 14 residues. Germline CDR1 is SGHTA and CDR2 is FQGNSA. The CDR3 nucleotides read TGTGCCAGCAGCTCCGAGGGACTCGAAGGAGCCCAGTACTTC. Its protein is CASSSEGLEGAQYF.

This clonotype was observed many times. V and J are TRBV4-2 and TRBJ2-1, with 7 bases lining up with TRBD1. From germline, CDR1 is LGHNA and CDR2 YNFKEQ. The junction had 8 bases not matched to a gene; V was cut back by 0 bases and J by 6 bases. The CDR3 contains 16 residues. CDR3 sequence (DNA): TGTGCCAGCAGCCAAGAGGGCGAGACAGGGCTCAATGAGCAGTTCTTC. Amino acids: CASSQEGETGLNEQFF.

In the case of this clonotype: A much larger clone sits a single nucleotide away, making a read error possible. This chain joins TRBV20-1 and TRBJ2-1; TRBD1 aligns across 8 bases. The J call may be wrong; the DNA end is better matched by TRBJ2-7. The germline CDR1 and CDR2 sequences are DFQATT and SNEGSKA (reference sequence). CDR3 length equals 15 residues. CDR3 loop: CSALLGQGTGNEQYF. In DNA form, the CDR3 reads TGCAGTGCCTTACTTGGACAGGGTACGGGGAATGAGCAGTACTTC.

This clonotype was observed many times. Here the CDR3 DNA reads TGTGCCAGCAGCTCCCAAGGGGGGCCGAAGGAGCAGTTCTTC. This translates into CASSSQGGPKEQFF. This chain links TRBV6-2 or TRBV6-3 with TRBJ2-1; D is possibly TRBD1 or TRBD2 (6 bases each). Trimming took 6 bases from V and 10 from J, leaving 19 bases between them. Per the germline V gene, CDR1 is MNHEY and CDR2 is SVGEGT. The length of the CDR3 is 14 residues.

This clonotype was seen more than once but under ten times. The chain is built from TRBV20-1 and TRBJ1-1; D unclear. Between the trimmed V and J ends, which lost 1 base and 7 bases, there was a span of 7 bases. Germline CDR1 DFQATT, CDR2 SNEGSKA (reference sequence). The CDR3 is 11 residues long. DNA of the CDR3: TGCAGTGCTAGAGTCGGCTTTGAAGCTTTCTTT. The encoded protein is CSARVGFEAFF.

In its sample, this clonotype was seen many times. V gene TRBV6-1 combines with J gene TRBJ2-7, with 7 bases matching TRBD1. The CDR3 is 15 residues long. V dropped 5 bases and J dropped 6; count of bases not matched to a gene: 13. Germline-derived CDR1 and CDR2 are MNHNS and SASEGT. The CDR3 nucleotides are TGTGCCAGCAGTAAAGGACAGGCTAAATCAGGCGAGCAGTACTTC. Residues: CASSKGQAKSGEQYF.

This clonotype came up a few times. A much larger clone differs by one base, so this may be a read error. J is TRBJ2-5 and V is TRBV6-5, with D possibly being TRBD1 (6 bases). The CDR3 has 13 residues. Germline V gene lookup returns CDR1 MNHEY and CDR2 SVGAGI. The CDR3 loop reads CAGSQLEGGTQYF. The CDR3 DNA reads as TGTGCCGGCAGTCAACTCGAAGGGGGGACCCAGTACTTC.

A few counts support this clonotype. This could be a read error, since a much larger clone is one nucleotide away. V usage is TRBV3-1 and J usage is TRBJ1-2; D unresolved. CDR1 and CDR2 from the germline V gene are LGHDT and YNNKEL (reference sequence). V lost 1 base to trimming and J lost 3 bases, with 6 bases between them. CDR3 length: 13 amino acids. In nucleotides, the CDR3 is TGTGCCAGCAGCCAAGCCCCACACTATGGCTACACCTTC. Its protein is CASSQAPHYGYTF.

The rearrangement links TRBV4-3 to TRBJ2-2, with D perhaps matching TRBD1 or TRBD2 (6 bases each). Germline V gives CDR1 LGHNA, CDR2 YSLEER. V was shortened by 4 bases and J by 2 bases, with 11 bases between the two germline ends. This CDR3 is built from 15 residues. CDR3 region: CASSRGTPNTGELFF. CDR3 nucleotides: TGCGCCAGCAGCCGCGGGACACCAAACACCGGGGAGCTGTTTTTT.

The chain employs TRBV12-3 or TRBV12-4 and TRBJ1-2; D unresolved. The CDR3 consists of 13 residues. V was cut by 3 bases and J by 6 bases, with 11 bases left in between. The CDR3 coding sequence is TGTGCCAGCAGTTTGGCCAGGCTCCATGGCTACACCTTC. Translating it yields CASSLARLHGYTF.

As regards this clonotype: A clone one base away is much larger, so this may be a read error. The chain recombines TRBV5-1 with TRBJ1-1; 8 nucleotides match TRBD1. V shed 1 base and J 4 bases; nucleotides not matched to a gene: 6. Germline V gene lookup returns CDR1 SGHRS and CDR2 YFSETQ. This CDR3 region has 15 residues. The CDR3 DNA sequence: TGCGCCAGCAGCTTGTCCTCTGACAGGGGCACTGAAGCTTTCTTT. It yields the protein CASSLSSDRGTEAFF.

The CDR3 region is CASSTRSNSPLHF. CDR3 nucleotide sequence: TGTGCCAGCAGCACCCGGTCTAATTCACCCCTCCACTTT. V gene TRBV3-1 combines with J gene TRBJ1-6; D ambiguous. Germline-derived CDR1 and CDR2 are LGHDT and YNNKEL (reference sequence). The CDR3 loop spans 13 amino acids. The V end lost 5 bases, the J end lost 6 bases, and 8 bases lay between the germline ends.

This clonotype was detected many times. The chain carries TRBV7-2 and TRBJ2-7; 8 bases fit TRBD1. CDR1 SGHTA and CDR2 FQGNSA come from the germline V gene. The CDR3 is 15 residues long. V was clipped by 1 base and J by 4 bases; unmatched bases: 6. The CDR3 here is CASSLVGQASYEQYF. The CDR3 DNA is TGTGCCAGCAGCTTAGTGGGACAGGCAAGTTACGAGCAGTACTTC.

Concerning this clonotype: A much larger clonotype is one base distant, so this may be a read error. The V and J genes are TRBV7-2 and TRBJ2-7; D is possibly TRBD1 or TRBD2 (6 bases each). The CDR3 sequence is 15 residues long. From germline, CDR1 is SGHTA and CDR2 FQGNSA. Trimming took 0 bases from V and 4 from J, leaving 13 bases between them. CDR3 in amino acids: CASSLATGGGYEQYF. The DNA of the CDR3 is TGTGCCAGCAGCTTAGCGACAGGAGGGGGGTACGAGCAGTACTTC. The whole variable domain, remainder taken from reference TRBV7-2 and TRBJ2-7, is GAGVSQSPSNKVTEKGKDVELRCDPISGHTALYWYRQSLGQGLEFLIYFQGNSAPDKSGLPSDRFSAERTGGSVSTLTIQRTQQEDSAVYLCASSLATGGGYEQYFGPGTRLTVT.

A note on this clonotype: A clone one base away is much larger, so this may be a read error. V and J are TRBV7-2 and TRBJ2-7; TRBD2 agrees at 8 bases. The DNA matches TRBJ2-5 better at its end, which makes the J call doubtful. Germline CDR1 and CDR2: SGHTA and FQGNSA. CDR3 length: 15 residues. In DNA form, the CDR3 reads TGTGCCAGCAGCTCCACTCGGGGGGGACGAGGGACCCAGTACTTC. Protein sequence: CASSSTRGGRGTQYF.

This clonotype has just a few counts. A clone one base away is much larger, so this may be a read error. The rearrangement joins TRBV20-1 to TRBJ2-6; 11 bases are shared with TRBD1. The CDR3 spans 16 residues. Germline CDR1 is DFQATT and CDR2 is SNEGSKA (reference sequence). The V segment lost 5 bases and the J segment 4 bases; nucleotides outside the gene matches: 7. CDR3 region: CSAQDRGRPGANVLTF. The DNA of the CDR3 is TGCAGTGCTCAGGACAGGGGGCGGCCGGGGGCCAACGTCCTGACTTTC.

The sample holds many counts of this clonotype. The V gene is TRBV13, the J gene TRBJ2-5; D ambiguous. Germline-derived CDR1 and CDR2 are PRHDT and FYEKMQ (reference sequence). There are 14 residues in the CDR3. Trimming pared 5 bases from V and 2 bases from J, leaving 12 bases between. This CDR3 reads CASSRKFLQETQYF. The CDR3 DNA sequence: TGTGCCAGCAGCCGGAAGTTCTTACAAGAGACCCAGTACTTC.

Concerning this clonotype: The junction and the germline gene differ at one end; a read error may be behind it. The V and J genes are TRBV7-9 and TRBJ2-5; TRBD1 aligns across 8 bases. CDR1 is SEHNR and CDR2 is FQNEAQ in the germline V gene (reference sequence). The CDR3 has 14 amino acids. CDR3 region: CAGSARQGRETQYF. The CDR3 DNA reads as TGTGCCGGCAGCGCCCGACAGGGGCGGGAGACCCAGTACTTC.

This clonotype was seen a handful of times. Given a much more abundant clone one base away, this may be a read error. V gene TRBV12-3 or TRBV12-4 combines with J gene TRBJ1-5; 7 bases are shared with TRBD1. The CDR3 loop spans 14 amino acids. The CDR3 DNA reads TGTGCCAGCAGTTTAGGGTCAGGGGGTCAGCCCCGGCATTTT. It codes for CASSLGSGGQPRHF.